A selection of T cell receptor beta chains follows, all from one sample in a study of blood T cells in healthy people across ages. TCRdb re-analysed the 5' RACE reads in MiXCR, keeping a single row per CDR3 protein. The repertoire holds fewer than 800,000 distinct CDR3 sequences, 20% to 25% seen once, with roughly a tenth in the top ten. These same data were also listed under a study on T cells of mothers and their children.

Input material: blood. The receptors were gathered from a boy aged 5-17 years in good health. The CDR3 runs from the conserved cysteine through the conserved F or W. Fields, in order: J gene, D gene, clone size, V gene, CDR3 protein, CDR3 DNA. A D gene is named only where the DNA matches it firmly. Part of the rows lack a size; the others show once, few, many or a class for expanded clones.

J gene: TRBJ2-1; D gene: -; clone size: -; V gene: TRBV2; CDR3 protein: CASSQADYNEQFF; CDR3 DNA: TGTGCCAGCAGCCAAGCGGATTACAATGAGCAGTTCTTC
J gene: TRBJ2-1; D gene: -; clone size: few; V gene: TRBV20-1; CDR3 protein: CSARASTRSRNEQFF; CDR3 DNA: TGCAGTGCCAGAGCCTCTACTCGGTCACGGAATGAGCAGTTCTTC
J gene: TRBJ2-3; D gene: -; clone size: -; V gene: TRBV7-2; CDR3 protein: CASSVSSVQSLTDTQYF; CDR3 DNA: TGTGCCAGCAGCGTATCTAGTGTACAAAGCCTCACAGATACGCAGTATTTT
J gene: TRBJ2-1; D gene: -; clone size: -; V gene: TRBV20-1; CDR3 protein: CSGRGIVGYNEQFF; CDR3 DNA: TGCAGTGGTAGGGGTATAGTAGGCTACAATGAGCAGTTCTTC
J gene: TRBJ2-3; D gene: -; clone size: -; V gene: TRBV4-3; CDR3 protein: CASSQGLAATDTQYF; CDR3 DNA: TGCGCCAGCAGCCAAGGCTTGGCAGCGACAGATACGCAGTATTTT
J gene: TRBJ1-4; D gene: -; clone size: few; V gene: TRBV7-9; CDR3 protein: CASSLDLSGDEKLFF; CDR3 DNA: TGTGCCAGCAGCTTGGACCTCTCGGGGGATGAAAAACTGTTTTTT
J gene: TRBJ2-5; D gene: -; clone size: few; V gene: TRBV4-1; CDR3 protein: CASSQIPGNGETQYF; CDR3 DNA: TGCGCCAGCAGCCAAATTCCAGGGAATGGGGAGACCCAGTACTTC
J gene: TRBJ1-5; D gene: -; clone size: -; V gene: TRBV7-9; CDR3 protein: CASSPLPSNQPQHF; CDR3 DNA: TGTGCCAGCAGCCCCCTCCCTAGCAATCAGCCCCAGCATTTT
J gene: TRBJ2-2; D gene: -; clone size: few; V gene: TRBV24-1; CDR3 protein: CATSDSGVGTGELFF; CDR3 DNA: TGTGCCACCAGTGATTCGGGAGTTGGAACCGGGGAGCTGTTTTTT
J gene: TRBJ2-3; D gene: TRBD2; clone size: few; V gene: TRBV10-3; CDR3 protein: CAITKREGYGTDTQYF; CDR3 DNA: TGTGCCATCACCAAGAGGGAGGGGTACGGCACAGATACGCAGTATTTT
J gene: TRBJ2-5; D gene: TRBD1; clone size: -; V gene: TRBV7-9; CDR3 protein: CASSLGTGRKYETQYF; CDR3 DNA: TGTGCCAGCAGCCTCGGGACAGGGAGAAAGTATGAGACCCAGTACTTC
J gene: TRBJ2-1; D gene: TRBD2; clone size: -; V gene: TRBV29-1; CDR3 protein: CSVEGTSGSISGNEQFF; CDR3 DNA: TGCAGCGTTGAGGGGACTAGCGGGAGTATTAGTGGTAATGAGCAGTTCTTC
J gene: TRBJ2-1; D gene: TRBD2; clone size: -; V gene: TRBV27; CDR3 protein: CASSPKTSGVEQFF; CDR3 DNA: TGTGCCAGCAGTCCCAAGACTAGCGGGGTTGAGCAGTTCTTC
J gene: TRBJ2-7; D gene: -; clone size: few; V gene: TRBV5-1; CDR3 protein: CASSHQAASYEQYF; CDR3 DNA: TGCGCCAGCAGCCACCAGGCGGCATCCTACGAGCAGTACTTC
J gene: TRBJ2-2; D gene: -; clone size: -; V gene: TRBV2; CDR3 protein: CASSPDRGWAGELFF; CDR3 DNA: TGTGCCAGCAGTCCCGACCGGGGGTGGGCCGGGGAGCTGTTTTTT
J gene: TRBJ1-6; D gene: -; clone size: -; V gene: TRBV6-2/TRBV6-3; CDR3 protein: CASSMSGGGSPLHF; CDR3 DNA: TGTGCCAGCAGTATGTCGGGGGGAGGTTCACCCCTCCACTTT
J gene: TRBJ2-7; D gene: -; clone size: -; V gene: TRBV11-1; CDR3 protein: CASTDPDGGHYEQYF; CDR3 DNA: TGTGCCAGCACCGATCCCGACGGAGGACACTACGAGCAGTACTTC
J gene: TRBJ1-2; D gene: TRBD1; clone size: -; V gene: TRBV27; CDR3 protein: CASSLQGAAGYTF; CDR3 DNA: TGTGCCAGCAGTTTACAGGGGGCGGCTGGCTACACCTTC
J gene: TRBJ2-5; D gene: -; clone size: -; V gene: TRBV7-2; CDR3 protein: CASSPQDRTRYQETQYF; CDR3 DNA: TGTGCCAGCAGCCCACAGGACCGGACGAGGTACCAAGAGACCCAGTACTTC
J gene: TRBJ2-7; D gene: -; clone size: -; V gene: TRBV28; CDR3 protein: CASSPDGALF; CDR3 DNA: TGTGCCAGCAGTCCTGACGGCGCCCTCTTC
J gene: TRBJ2-1; D gene: -; clone size: -; V gene: TRBV6-4; CDR3 protein: CASSVFLGTEQFF; CDR3 DNA: TGTGCCAGCAGTGTCTTTTTGGGGACTGAGCAGTTCTTC
J gene: TRBJ2-7; D gene: -; clone size: -; V gene: TRBV5-6; CDR3 protein: CASSLGAGVEQYF; CDR3 DNA: TGTGCCAGCAGCTTGGGGGCAGGGGTCGAGCAGTACTTC
J gene: TRBJ2-7; D gene: -; clone size: few; V gene: TRBV24-1; CDR3 protein: CATSGIHWDTYEQYF; CDR3 DNA: TGTGCCACCAGTGGGATCCACTGGGATACCTACGAGCAGTACTTC
J gene: TRBJ2-6; D gene: -; clone size: -; V gene: TRBV7-2; CDR3 protein: CASSFRTATGANVLTF; CDR3 DNA: TGTGCCAGCAGCTTCCGGACAGCAACTGGGGCCAACGTCCTGACTTTC
J gene: TRBJ2-7; D gene: -; clone size: few; V gene: TRBV12-3/TRBV12-4; CDR3 protein: CASSFGPLEQYF; CDR3 DNA: TGTGCCAGCAGTTTCGGGCCCCTCGAGCAGTACTTC
J gene: TRBJ2-1; D gene: -; clone size: few; V gene: TRBV4-1; CDR3 protein: CASSQTQDHYNEQFF; CDR3 DNA: TGCGCCAGCAGCCAAACCCAGGACCATTACAATGAGCAGTTCTTC
J gene: TRBJ1-5; D gene: -; clone size: -; V gene: TRBV24-1; CDR3 protein: CAPEGVRRNQPQHF; CDR3 DNA: TGTGCCCCCGAGGGGGTTAGGCGCAATCAGCCCCAGCATTTT
J gene: TRBJ1-6; D gene: TRBD1; clone size: -; V gene: TRBV27; CDR3 protein: CASGSTGPFSPLHF; CDR3 DNA: TGTGCCAGCGGTTCGACAGGGCCCTTTTCACCCCTCCACTTT
J gene: TRBJ1-1; D gene: TRBD1; clone size: -; V gene: TRBV12-3/TRBV12-4; CDR3 protein: CASSRTGEDYEAFF; CDR3 DNA: TGTGCCAGCAGTCGAACAGGGGAGGATTACGAAGCTTTCTTT